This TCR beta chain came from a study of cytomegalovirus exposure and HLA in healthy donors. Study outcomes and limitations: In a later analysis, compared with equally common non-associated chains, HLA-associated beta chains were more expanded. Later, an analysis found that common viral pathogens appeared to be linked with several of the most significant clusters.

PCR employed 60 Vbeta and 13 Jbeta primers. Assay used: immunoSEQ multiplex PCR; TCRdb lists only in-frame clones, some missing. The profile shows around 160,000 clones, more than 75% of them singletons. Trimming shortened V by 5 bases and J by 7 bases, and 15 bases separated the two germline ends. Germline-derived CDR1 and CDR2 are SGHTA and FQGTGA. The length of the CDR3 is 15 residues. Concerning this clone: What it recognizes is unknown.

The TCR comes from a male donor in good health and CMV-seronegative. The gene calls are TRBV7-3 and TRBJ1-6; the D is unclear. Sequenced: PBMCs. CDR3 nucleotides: TGTGCCAGCAGCCGTACCGGGAGCATCAATTCACCCCTCCACTTT. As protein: CASSRTGSINSPLHF.